The 17 T cell receptor beta chains listed next were all sequenced from one sample in a study of T cells of healthy individuals. TCRdb reprocessed the 5' RACE reads via MiXCR and lists one record per CDR3 protein. There are some 85,000 distinct CDR3 sequences in the sample; roughly 5% occur only once, and 6.5% to 8% lies in the top ten. These receptor sequences come from a female donor in good health.

This clonotype came up a few times. V usage is TRBV2 and J usage is TRBJ1-1, with D perhaps TRBD1 (5 bases). The V end lost 6 bases, the J end lost 1 base, and 9 bases lay between the germline ends. The CDR3 extends over 13 amino acids. Per germline, CDR1 SNHLY and CDR2 FYNNEI. CDR3 loop: CASRWGGNTEAFF. As DNA, the CDR3 is TGTGCCAGCAGGTGGGGCGGGAACACTGAAGCTTTCTTT.

This clonotype was found many times. CDR3 DNA sequence: TGTGCCACCAGCAGAGATCGTACAGGGGCGGGAGGCTACACCTTC. Translating it yields CATSRDRTGAGGYTF. The V call is TRBV15, the J call TRBJ1-2; 7 nucleotides line up with TRBD1. Looked up from germline, CDR1 is LNHNV and CDR2 is YYDKDF (reference sequence). V lost 0 bases and J lost 8; bases outside the gene matches: 9. This CDR3 region has 15 residues.

This clonotype has ten or more counts. The CDR3 DNA is TGTGCCAGCAGACAGGGGGGGCAGGAGGGGGTGAATGAGCAGTTCTTC. Encoded protein: CASRQGGQEGVNEQFF. The genes are TRBV6-2 or TRBV6-3 and TRBJ2-1; D might be TRBD1 (8 bases). Trimming cost V 6 bases and J 7 bases, with 22 bases left between them. Germline loops: CDR1 MNHEY, CDR2 SVGEGT. The CDR3 length is 16 residues.

This clonotype was detected only a few times. V and J are TRBV10-3 and TRBJ1-6; the D is unclear. The V end lost 6 bases, the J end lost 7 bases, and 16 bases lay between the germline ends. The CDR3 covers 15 residues. CDR1 and CDR2 (germline): ENHRY, SYGVKD. CDR3 protein: CAIRNHGRFNSPLHF. CDR3 coding DNA: TGTGCCATCAGGAATCATGGGCGTTTCAATTCACCCCTCCACTTT.

This clonotype was observed at least ten times. This chain links TRBV7-2 with TRBJ2-1; 10 bases are shared with TRBD2. V trimming: 6 bases; J trimming: 10 bases; junction bases outside the gene matches: 9. The CDR3 contains 14 residues. Germline CDR1 SGHTA, CDR2 FQGNSA. The CDR3 loop is CASSTLAGAYEQFF. The CDR3, as DNA: TGTGCCAGCAGTACGCTAGCGGGAGCATACGAGCAGTTCTTC.

This clonotype has a count of ten or more. The chain couples TRBV4-1 to TRBJ2-7, with D maybe TRBD1 (6 bases). The germline CDR1 and CDR2 sequences are MGHRA and YSYEKL. V lost 1 base and J lost 11, with 21 bases in between. This CDR3 region has 15 residues. CDR3 sequence: CASSQARGGVARKYF. CDR3 coding DNA: TGCGCCAGCAGCCAAGCCAGAGGGGGTGTTGCTAGGAAGTACTTC.

This clonotype was picked up many times. V and J are TRBV30 and TRBJ1-1; D remains ambiguous. Germline V gene data show CDR1 as GTSNPN and CDR2 as SVGIG (reference sequence). CDR3 length: 13 residues. Trimming took 2 bases from V and 6 from J, leaving 13 bases between them. In DNA form, the CDR3 reads TGTGCCTGGAGTCTGGATGGGAGAGCTGAAGCTTTCTTT. Its protein is CAWSLDGRAEAFF.

This chain uses TRBV7-9 with TRBJ1-1; D perhaps matches TRBD1 (5 bases). From germline, CDR1 is SEHNR and CDR2 FQNEAQ (reference sequence). CDR3 size: 13 residues. Trimming removed 1 base from V and 8 bases from J, with 11 bases in between. DNA of the CDR3: TGTGCCAGCAGCTTAGGAGGGACGGGGGAAGCTTTCTTT. Translation gives CASSLGGTGEAFF.

This clonotype was counted ten times or more. This chain joins TRBV20-1 and TRBJ1-1; 8 bases are shared with TRBD1. With 1 base clipped from V and 5 bases from J, the junction kept 6 bases outside the gene matches. Germline V lookup: CDR1 DFQATT, CDR2 SNEGSKA (reference sequence). The CDR3 spans 14 residues. CDR3 in DNA: TGCAGTGCTAGAGCAGGGGGCGCGGGGACTGAAGCTTTCTTT. As protein: CSARAGGAGTEAFF.

This clonotype was observed many times. The rearrangement links TRBV14 to TRBJ2-3; D is ambiguous. In germline, CDR1 is SGHDN, CDR2 FVKESK. This CDR3 spans 17 amino acids. V lost 3 bases to trimming and J lost 2 bases, with 18 bases between them. The CDR3 nucleotides read TGTGCCAGCAGCCAGGTTTGGAACCGAAGAAACACAGATACGCAGTATTTT. Protein sequence: CASSQVWNRRNTDTQYF.

The rearrangement joins TRBV2 to TRBJ2-2; 9 nucleotides agree with TRBD2. The CDR3 contains 16 residues. The V and J ends lost 4 bases and 1 base, in that order; junction bases with no gene match: 4. Germline CDR1 SNHLY, CDR2 FYNNEI. The CDR3 DNA is TGTGCCAGCAGTGTCTTGACTAGCGGGAACACCGGGGAGCTGTTTTTT. Its protein product is CASSVLTSGNTGELFF.

This clonotype was recorded a few times. The rearrangement uses TRBV7-2 and TRBJ2-1, with a tentative D call TRBD2 (5 bases). CDR1 and CDR2 (germline): SGHTA, FQGNSA. The V and J ends lost 7 bases and 8 bases respectively, with 9 bases between them. The CDR3 length is 11 residues. CDR3 nucleotide sequence: TGTGCCAGCATTAGGGAGTATGAGCAGTTCTTC. Its translation is CASIREYEQFF.

This clonotype was found a few times. This sequence may be a read error, since a much larger clone differs from it by one base. The chain recombines TRBV12-3 or TRBV12-4 with TRBJ1-1; perhaps TRBD1 as D (6 bases). V was clipped by 8 bases and J by 5 bases, with 18 bases between them. The CDR3 consists of 14 residues. CDR3: CASALRGARTEAFF. CDR3 nucleotides: TGTGCCAGCGCCCTGAGGGGGGCGAGGACTGAAGCTTTCTTT.

This clonotype was seen ten or more times. J is TRBJ2-1 and V is TRBV13; 12 bases agree with TRBD2. V gave up 5 bases and J gave up 2 bases; unmatched junction bases: 4. The germline V gene has CDR1 PRHDT and CDR2 FYEKMQ (reference sequence). This CDR3 spans 16 amino acids. CDR3 DNA sequence: TGTGCCAGCAGCCTGAGACTAGCGGGAGCCTACAATGAGCAGTTCTTC. It specifies CASSLRLAGAYNEQFF.

This sequence joins TRBV6-5 and TRBJ1-6; D is ambiguous. The V gene's germline CDR1 is MNHEY and CDR2 SVGAGI. Trimming shortened V by 7 bases and J by 5 bases, and 18 bases separated the two germline ends. The CDR3 covers 16 residues. CDR3 in DNA: TGTGCCAGCACTCCGTTTCGACGGCAAAATAATTCACCCCTCCACTTT. Protein sequence: CASTPFRRQNNSPLHF.

This chain links TRBV4-3 with TRBJ1-4; 9 nucleotides line up with TRBD1. CDR1 LGHNA and CDR2 YSLEER come from the germline V gene. V trimming: 2 bases; J trimming: 2 bases; junction bases outside the gene matches: 6. This CDR3 has 17 amino acids. The CDR3 sequence: CASSQRGQGRTNEKLFF. The CDR3, as DNA: TGCGCCAGCAGCCAACGAGGACAGGGGAGGACTAATGAAAAACTGTTTTTT.

Ten or more counts support this clonotype. The V gene is TRBV7-6, the J gene TRBJ2-5; 9 nucleotides align to TRBD2. J was trimmed by 2 bases and V by 5 bases; bases with no gene match: 9. Per the germline V gene, CDR1 is SGHVS and CDR2 is FNYEAQ. CDR3 length: 16 residues. CDR3 protein: CASSPGLAPKQETQYF. The CDR3 DNA sequence: TGTGCCAGCAGCCCGGGACTAGCTCCCAAACAAGAGACCCAGTACTTC. Looking up the rest from reference TRBV7-6 and TRBJ2-5 gives the full variable domain: GAGVSQSPRYKVTKRGQDVALRCDPISGHVSLYWYRQALGQGPEFLTYFNYEAQQDKSGLPNDRFSAERPEGSISTLTIQRTEQRDSAMYRCASSPGLAPKQETQYFGPGTRLLVL.